This T cell receptor beta chain appears in the sequencing data of a study of cytomegalovirus exposure and HLA in healthy donors. Study-wide findings and caveats: In an earlier analysis, productive rearrangement rates for most beta V segments clustered near 90% or 30%. Cytomegalovirus association was listed for around 170 TCR beta chains. Usually a TCR sequence was rare, but some public TCRs were found in many donors.

A multiplex PCR was run with 60 Vbeta primers and 13 Jbeta primers. Study processing details: In a later analysis, the count reached some 83 million unique TCR beta chains, with around 11 million shared. Sequencing used immunoSEQ multiplex PCR; TCRdb keeps in-frame clones, though not all of them. The DNA was the basis for D and trimming; V, J and clone size are from that table. In the table there are under 200,000 clones, approximately 85% of which are singletons. Note on this clone: Its antigen is as yet unknown.

CDR1 is SGHRS and CDR2 is YFSETQ in the germline V gene. V shed 0 bases, J shed 2 bases, and the junction held 3 bases outside the gene matches. The CDR3 runs 15 residues. The source material was PBMCs. The TCR was taken from a woman between 18 and 30 years old in good health and CMV-seronegative. V usage is TRBV5-1 and J usage is TRBJ2-7; 9 bases agree with TRBD2. This CDR3 is CASSLETSGPYEQYF. In DNA form, the CDR3 reads TGCGCCAGCAGCTTGGAGACTAGCGGTCCCTACGAGCAGTACTTC.